The clone carrying this T cell receptor beta chain was detected many times. Its cognate antigen is unknown. It was 5'RACE with constant-segment primers that produced the TCR alpha and TCR beta cDNA libraries, which carried sample barcodes and UMIs. Via MiXCR, TCRdb re-called the 5' RACE reads, giving one row per CDR3 protein. Here the sample spans fewer than 150,000 distinct CDR3 sequences, about 5.9% being singletons. The V gene lost 6 bases and the J gene lost 6 bases, with 10 bases spanning the gap. This CDR3 comprises 11 residues. Germline V gene lookup returns CDR1 DFQATT and CDR2 SNEGSKA (reference sequence). The source of the sample is a study of T-cell memory formation after mild COVID-19. Study information: Largely, the TCR clusters proved donor specific.

Whole-study findings and limits: Clones that shrank (day 15 to 85) were balanced CD4/CD8, whereas later expanders leaned CD4+.

V is TRBV20-1 and J is TRBJ2-3, with a possible D match to TRBD1 (6 bases). The receptor's source is an adult woman who had mild COVID-19 (a few samples of this study predate the infection). Cell type and time point are not known. Sequencing used PBMCs or a T cell subset sorted from them (not recorded which). The CDR3, as DNA: TGCAGTGCAGGGGGTTCCGATACGCAGTATTTT. Residues: CSAGGSDTQYF.